This TCR beta chain was captured by sequencing in a study of cytomegalovirus exposure and HLA in healthy donors. Study observations and caveats: Published work reported that the classifier diagnosed cytomegalovirus status with high specificity and sensitivity.

Details on this clone: What it recognizes is unknown.

Germline V CDR1 and CDR2: SGHNT, YENEEA. CDR3 length: 17 amino acids. V shed 5 bases, J shed 2 bases, and the junction held 8 bases outside the gene matches. Generated by immunoSEQ multiplex PCR, the TCRdb table keeps only in-frame clones and is missing some. The sample includes 92,000 or so clones, 96% of them seen just once. The receptor was derived from a man aged 18 to 35 in good health and CMV-seronegative. Sequencing was carried out using PBMCs. The V and J genes are TRBV11-3 and TRBJ2-3, with 12 bases fitting TRBD2. The CDR3 region has the DNA TGTGCCAGCAGCCCGTTGACTAGCGGGAGCACCACAGATACGCAGTATTTT. Protein sequence: CASSPLTSGSTTDTQYF.